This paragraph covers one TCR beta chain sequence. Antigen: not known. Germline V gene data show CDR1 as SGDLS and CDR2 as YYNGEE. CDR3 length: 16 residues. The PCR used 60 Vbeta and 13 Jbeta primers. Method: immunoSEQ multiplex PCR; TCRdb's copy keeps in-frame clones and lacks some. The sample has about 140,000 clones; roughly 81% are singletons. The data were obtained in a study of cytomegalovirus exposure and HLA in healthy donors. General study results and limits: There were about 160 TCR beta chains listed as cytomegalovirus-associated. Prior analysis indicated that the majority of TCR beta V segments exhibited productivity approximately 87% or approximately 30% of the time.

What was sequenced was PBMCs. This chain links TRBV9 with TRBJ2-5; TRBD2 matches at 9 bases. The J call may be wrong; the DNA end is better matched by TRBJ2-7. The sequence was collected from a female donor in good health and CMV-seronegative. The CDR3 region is CASSAAGSGSPHEQYF. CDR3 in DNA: TGTGCCAGCAGCGCGGCTGGTAGCGGGAGCCCCCACGAGCAGTACTTC.